What follows is one T cell receptor (beta chain) and its context. This CDR3 is built from 13 residues. V lost 2 bases and J lost 14, with 17 bases in between. This sample was included in a study of tumor-infiltrating lymphocytes in primary liver carcinoma. For the study at large: Treatment of the patients' primary liver carcinoma consisted of surgical resection. Productive TCRbeta read yields ran from roughly 3.65 to 7.13 million per sample and were similar between tissues. Ages ranged from 30 to 69, with HCC or mixed HCC-cholangiocarcinoma.

RNA was extracted from whole blood without cell sorting, alongside germline DNA. A primer in the constant region served to generate TCR beta cDNA from 500 ng of total RNA. A slightly modified ARM-PCR protocol with three nested multiplex PCR rounds produced these TCR beta libraries. Forward primers for TRBV1-TRBV30 and a C-beta reverse primer served the first two PCR rounds, at around 11 cycles each. MiXCR, run by TCRdb on the multiplex PCR reads, gives a single entry per CDR3 protein. Among almost 200,000 distinct CDR3 sequences listed, less than 75% were seen once. This clonotype was obtained from a woman aged 60-75 years with primary liver carcinoma and hepatitis B virus infection. The sample comprised peripheral blood. The chain links TRBV12-3 or TRBV12-4 to TRBJ2-3; D call uncertain. The CDR3 is CASSLNPTTQWYF. CDR3 sequence (DNA): TGTGCCAGCAGTTTAAACCCTACCACGCAGTGGTATTTT.